This T cell receptor beta chain is drawn from a study of chronic HIV infection and antiretroviral therapy (dated by TCRdb to the mid-2010s). Receptor amplification or capture employed 5' RACE. Instrument used: Illumina MiSeq. The public reads were quality trimmed at Q25 with fastp and then assembled into clones with MiXCR by TCRdb, keeping productive beta chains. For every CDR3 protein sequence, its rows merge into one entry that carries the most common genes and DNA. Counted in this sample were about 38,000 distinct CDR3 sequences; roughly 8.2% of them appeared once. The biggest ten clones account for roughly 2.8% of the sample. The germline V gene sets CDR1 to MDHEN and CDR2 to SYDVKM. V ends up 1 base short and J 5 bases short, with an unmatched junction base count of 4. Taken from cysteine to phenylalanine, the CDR3 has 16 residues. Left in the record is the CDR3 DNA by itself, 48 bases read in frame from the first base.

This clonotype has more than one count but fewer than ten. It lacks a known antigen. Per-base qualities were not stored, and no clone one base away is much larger. The V and J segments used are TRBV28 and TRBJ2-5, with 13 bases in between that match TRBD2. The specimen sequenced was peripheral blood. This receptor was taken from an adult who had HIV and had not received antiretroviral therapy, or was an uninfected healthy control (not recorded which). The CDR3 loop reads CASSLSGTSGIETQYF. The sequence in DNA is TGTGCCAGCAGTTTATCAGGGACTAGCGGGATTGAGACCCAGTACTTC.